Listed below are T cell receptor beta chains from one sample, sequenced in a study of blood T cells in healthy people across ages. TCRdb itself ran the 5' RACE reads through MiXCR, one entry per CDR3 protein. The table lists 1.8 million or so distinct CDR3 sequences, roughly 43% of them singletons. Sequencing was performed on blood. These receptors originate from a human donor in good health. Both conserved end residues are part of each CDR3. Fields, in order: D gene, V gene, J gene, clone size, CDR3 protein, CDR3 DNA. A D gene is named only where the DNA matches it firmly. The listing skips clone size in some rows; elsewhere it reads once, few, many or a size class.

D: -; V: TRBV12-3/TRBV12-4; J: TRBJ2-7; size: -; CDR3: CASSYYTTGEQYF; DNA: TGTGCCAGCAGTTACTATACTACGGGCGAGCAGTACTTC
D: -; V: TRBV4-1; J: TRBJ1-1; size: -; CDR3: CASSPRTAENTEAFF; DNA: TGCGCCAGCAGCCCGAGGACAGCCGAGAACACTGAAGCTTTCTTT
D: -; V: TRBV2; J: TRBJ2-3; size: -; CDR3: CASGQVTQYF; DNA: TGTGCCAGCGGGCAAGTTACGCAGTATTTT
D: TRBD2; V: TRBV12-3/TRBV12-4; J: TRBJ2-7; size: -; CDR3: CASRNAGGYEQYF; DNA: TGTGCCAGCAGGAATGCGGGGGGCTACGAGCAGTACTTC
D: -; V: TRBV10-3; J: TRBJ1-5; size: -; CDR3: CTISERQLFSNQPQHF; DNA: TGTACCATCAGTGAGAGGCAGTTGTTTAGCAATCAGCCCCAGCATTTT
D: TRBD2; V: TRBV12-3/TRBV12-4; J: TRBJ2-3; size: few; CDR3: CASTLTSTSGGTDTQYF; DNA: TGTGCCAGCACTTTAACATCGACTAGCGGGGGCACAGATACGCAGTATTTT
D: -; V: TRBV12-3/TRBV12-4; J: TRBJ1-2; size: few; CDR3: CASSGVVWDEGGYTF; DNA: TGTGCCAGCAGCGGAGTTGTCTGGGATGAGGGTGGCTACACCTTC
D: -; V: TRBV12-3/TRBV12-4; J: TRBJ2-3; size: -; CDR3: CASSDNQITDTQYF; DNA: TGTGCCAGCAGTGACAACCAGATCACAGATACGCAGTATTTT
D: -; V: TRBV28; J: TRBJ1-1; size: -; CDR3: CASSRIRENTEAFF; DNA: TGTGCCAGCAGCCGAATCAGGGAGAACACTGAAGCTTTCTTT
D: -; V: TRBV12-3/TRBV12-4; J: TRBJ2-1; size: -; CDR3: CASSSDRGREGEQFF; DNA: TGTGCCAGCAGTTCAGACAGGGGTAGGGAGGGTGAGCAGTTCTTC
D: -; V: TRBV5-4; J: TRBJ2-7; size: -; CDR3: CASRNSRGSYEQYF; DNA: TGTGCCAGCAGAAACTCCAGGGGCTCCTACGAGCAGTACTTC
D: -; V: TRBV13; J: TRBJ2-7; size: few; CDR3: CASSQLGVPYEQYF; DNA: TGTGCCAGCAGCCAACTAGGGGTACCCTACGAGCAGTACTTC
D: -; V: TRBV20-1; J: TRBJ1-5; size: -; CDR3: CSVLEGTMDQPQHF; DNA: TGCAGTGTATTAGAAGGAACAATGGATCAGCCCCAGCATTTT
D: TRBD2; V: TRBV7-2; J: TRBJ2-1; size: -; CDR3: CASSARLAGGPDNEQFF; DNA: TGTGCCAGCAGCGCCCGACTAGCGGGGGGCCCTGACAATGAGCAGTTCTTC
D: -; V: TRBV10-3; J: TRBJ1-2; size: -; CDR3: CAISDGGLGYTF; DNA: TGTGCCATCAGTGACGGCGGTTTGGGCTACACCTTC
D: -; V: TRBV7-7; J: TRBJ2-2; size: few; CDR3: CASRANTNTGELFF; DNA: TGTGCCAGCAGGGCTAATACGAACACCGGGGAGCTGTTTTTT
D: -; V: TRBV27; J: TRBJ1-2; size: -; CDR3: CASSPVIGQIYGYTF; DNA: TGTGCCAGCAGTCCAGTTATCGGACAGATCTATGGCTACACCTTC
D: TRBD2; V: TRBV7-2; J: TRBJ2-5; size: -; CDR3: CASSFPGGAPETQYF; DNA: TGTGCCAGCAGCTTTCCCGGGGGGGCCCCGGAGACCCAGTACTTC
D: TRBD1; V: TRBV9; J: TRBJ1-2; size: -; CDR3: CASSPVGEGGTYGYTF; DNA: TGTGCCAGCAGCCCGGTCGGAGAAGGGGGCACCTATGGCTACACCTTC
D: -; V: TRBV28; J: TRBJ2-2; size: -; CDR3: CASSKMASGTGELFF; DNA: TGTGCCAGCAGTAAAATGGCTAGTGGCACCGGGGAGCTGTTTTTT
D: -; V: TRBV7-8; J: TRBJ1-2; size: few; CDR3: CASSLMSNYGYTF; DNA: TGTGCCAGCAGCTTGATGTCCAACTATGGCTACACCTTC
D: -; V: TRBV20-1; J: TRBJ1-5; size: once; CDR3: CSAQRYNPWGNQPQHF; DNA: TGCAGTGCCCAAAGGTATAATCCATGGGGTAATCAGCCCCAGCATTTT
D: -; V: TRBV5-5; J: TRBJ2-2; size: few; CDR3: CASGVGQGATGELFF; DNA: TGTGCCAGCGGCGTCGGGCAGGGTGCAACCGGGGAGCTGTTTTTT
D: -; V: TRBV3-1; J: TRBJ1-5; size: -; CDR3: CASSQGVEGNQPQHF; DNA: TGTGCCAGCAGCCAAGGGGTCGAGGGAAATCAGCCCCAGCATTTT
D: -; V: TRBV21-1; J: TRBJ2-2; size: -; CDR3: CASSKKRDRGTNTGELFF; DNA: TGTGCCAGCAGCAAAAAAAGGGACAGGGGGACGAACACCGGGGAGCTGTTTTTT